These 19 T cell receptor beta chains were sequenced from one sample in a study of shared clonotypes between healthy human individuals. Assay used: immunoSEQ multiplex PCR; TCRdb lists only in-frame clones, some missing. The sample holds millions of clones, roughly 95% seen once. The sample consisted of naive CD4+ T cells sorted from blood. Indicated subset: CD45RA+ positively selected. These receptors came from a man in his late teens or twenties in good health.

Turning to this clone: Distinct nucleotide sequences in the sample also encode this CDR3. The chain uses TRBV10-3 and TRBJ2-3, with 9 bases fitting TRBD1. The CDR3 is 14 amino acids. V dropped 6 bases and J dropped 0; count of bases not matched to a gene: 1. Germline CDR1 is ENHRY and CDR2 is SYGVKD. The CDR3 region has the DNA TGTGCCATCAGGGACAGGGGTAGCACAGATACGCAGTATTTT. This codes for CAIRDRGSTDTQYF.

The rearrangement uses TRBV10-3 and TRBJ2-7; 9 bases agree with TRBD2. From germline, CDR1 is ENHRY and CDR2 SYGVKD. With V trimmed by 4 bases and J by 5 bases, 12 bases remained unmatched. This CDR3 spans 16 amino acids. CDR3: CAISVSGGRAGNEQYF. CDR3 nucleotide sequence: TGTGCCATCAGTGTGTCTGGCGGGAGGGCCGGGAACGAGCAGTACTTC.

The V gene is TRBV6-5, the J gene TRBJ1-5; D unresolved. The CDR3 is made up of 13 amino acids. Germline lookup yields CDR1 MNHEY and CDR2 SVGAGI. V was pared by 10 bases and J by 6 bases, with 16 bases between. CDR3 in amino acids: CATRAAEGQPQHF. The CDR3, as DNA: TGTGCCACCCGGGCGGCCGAGGGTCAGCCCCAGCATTTT.

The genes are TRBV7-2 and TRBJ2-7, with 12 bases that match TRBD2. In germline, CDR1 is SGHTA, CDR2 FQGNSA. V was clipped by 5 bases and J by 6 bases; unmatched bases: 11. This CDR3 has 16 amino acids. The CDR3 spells CASSPRPGLAGSEQYF. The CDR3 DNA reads TGTGCCAGCAGCCCACGACCGGGACTAGCGGGCTCCGAGCAGTACTTC.

This CDR3 is CASSASRTGRDEQFF. The CDR3 bases are TGTGCCAGCAGTGCCTCCCGGACAGGGCGGGATGAGCAGTTCTTC. V is TRBV25-1 and J is TRBJ2-1; 8 bases line up with TRBD1. CDR1 MGHDK and CDR2 SYGVNS come from the germline V gene. This CDR3 region has 15 residues. V was pared by 4 bases and J by 8 bases, with 10 bases of the junction left unmatched.

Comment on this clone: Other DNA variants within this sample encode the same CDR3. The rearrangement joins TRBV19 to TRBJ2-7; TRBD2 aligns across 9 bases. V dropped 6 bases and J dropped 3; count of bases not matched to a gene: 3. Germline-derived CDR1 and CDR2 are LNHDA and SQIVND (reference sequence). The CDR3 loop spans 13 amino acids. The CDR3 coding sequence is TGTGCCAGTAGCATTAGCGGGAGCTACGAGCAGTACTTC. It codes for CASSISGSYEQYF.

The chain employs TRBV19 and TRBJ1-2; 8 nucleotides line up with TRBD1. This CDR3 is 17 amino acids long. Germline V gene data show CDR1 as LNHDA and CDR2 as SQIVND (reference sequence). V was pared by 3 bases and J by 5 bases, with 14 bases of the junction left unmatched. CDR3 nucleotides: TGTGCCAGTAGTATCGATTTACGGACAGGGCCGGTTTATGGCTACACCTTC. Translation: CASSIDLRTGPVYGYTF.

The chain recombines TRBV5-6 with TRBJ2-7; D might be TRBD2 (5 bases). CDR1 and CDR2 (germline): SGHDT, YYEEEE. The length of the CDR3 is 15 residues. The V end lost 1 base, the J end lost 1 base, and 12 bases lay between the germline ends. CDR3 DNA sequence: TGTGCCAGCAGCTTGATTGTGGGAGAGTCCTACGAGCAGTACTTC. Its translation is CASSLIVGESYEQYF.

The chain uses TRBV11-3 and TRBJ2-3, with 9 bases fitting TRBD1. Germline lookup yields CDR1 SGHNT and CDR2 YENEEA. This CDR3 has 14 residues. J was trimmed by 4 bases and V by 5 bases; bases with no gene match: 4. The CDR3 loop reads CASSRDRVPDTQYF. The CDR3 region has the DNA TGTGCCAGCAGCCGGGACAGGGTGCCAGATACGCAGTATTTT.

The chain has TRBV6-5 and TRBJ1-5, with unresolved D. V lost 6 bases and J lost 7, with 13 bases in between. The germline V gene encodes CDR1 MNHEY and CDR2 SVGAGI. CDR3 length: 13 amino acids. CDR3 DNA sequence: TGTGCCAGCAGAGGAGACCTGAGGCAGCCCCAGCATTTT. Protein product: CASRGDLRQPQHF.

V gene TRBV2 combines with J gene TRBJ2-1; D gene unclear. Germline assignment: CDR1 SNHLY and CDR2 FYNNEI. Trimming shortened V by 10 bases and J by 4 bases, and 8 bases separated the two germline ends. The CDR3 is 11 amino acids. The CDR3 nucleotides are TGTGCCACAACCTATTACAATGAGCAGTTCTTC. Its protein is CATTYYNEQFF.

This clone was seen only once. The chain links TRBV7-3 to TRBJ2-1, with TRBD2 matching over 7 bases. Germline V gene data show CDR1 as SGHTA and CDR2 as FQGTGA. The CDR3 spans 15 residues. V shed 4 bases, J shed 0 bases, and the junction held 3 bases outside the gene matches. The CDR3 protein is CASSSRTSSYNEQFF. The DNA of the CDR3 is TGTGCCAGCAGCTCACGGACTAGCTCCTACAATGAGCAGTTCTTC.

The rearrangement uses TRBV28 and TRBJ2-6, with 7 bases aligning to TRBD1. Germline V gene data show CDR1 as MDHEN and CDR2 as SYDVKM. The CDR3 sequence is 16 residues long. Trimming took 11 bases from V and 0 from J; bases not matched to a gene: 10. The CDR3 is CAVPRDRGSGANVLTF. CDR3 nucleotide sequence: TGTGCCGTTCCTCGGGACAGAGGCTCTGGGGCCAACGTCCTGACTTTC.

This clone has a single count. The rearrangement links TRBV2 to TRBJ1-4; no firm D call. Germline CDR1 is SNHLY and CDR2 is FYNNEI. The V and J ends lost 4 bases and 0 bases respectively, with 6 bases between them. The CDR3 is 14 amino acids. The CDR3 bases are TGTGCCAGCAGTGGTTGGACAACTAATGAAAAACTGTTTTTT. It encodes CASSGWTTNEKLFF.

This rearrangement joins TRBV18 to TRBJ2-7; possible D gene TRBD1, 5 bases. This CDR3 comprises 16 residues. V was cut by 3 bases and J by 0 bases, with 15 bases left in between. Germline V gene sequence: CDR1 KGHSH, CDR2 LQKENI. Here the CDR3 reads CASSPLPTVTSYEQYF. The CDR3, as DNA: TGTGCCAGCTCACCCCTCCCGACAGTAACCTCCTACGAGCAGTACTTC. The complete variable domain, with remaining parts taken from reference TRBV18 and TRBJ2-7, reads NAGVMQNPRHLVRRRGQEARLRCSPMKGHSHVYWYRQLPEEGLKFMVYLQKENIIDESGMPKERFSAEFPKEGPSILRIQQVVRGDSAAYFCASSPLPTVTSYEQYFGPGTRLTVT.

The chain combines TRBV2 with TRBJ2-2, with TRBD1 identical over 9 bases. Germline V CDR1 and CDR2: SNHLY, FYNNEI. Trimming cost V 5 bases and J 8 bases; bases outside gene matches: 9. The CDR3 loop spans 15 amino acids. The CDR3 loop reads CASSPGQGLSGELFF. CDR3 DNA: TGTGCCAGCAGTCCGGGACAGGGCCTTAGTGGGGAGCTGTTTTTT.

CDR3 amino acids: CASSQTKGLTGNTEAFF. CDR3 sequence (DNA): TGTGCCAGCAGCCAAACCAAGGGGCTTACAGGGAACACTGAAGCTTTCTTT. The J gene is TRBJ1-1, the V gene TRBV14; tentatively, D is TRBD1 (5 bases). The CDR3 runs 17 residues. V dropped 2 bases and J dropped 1 base, with 17 bases sitting between them. The germline CDR1 and CDR2 sequences are SGHDN and FVKESK.

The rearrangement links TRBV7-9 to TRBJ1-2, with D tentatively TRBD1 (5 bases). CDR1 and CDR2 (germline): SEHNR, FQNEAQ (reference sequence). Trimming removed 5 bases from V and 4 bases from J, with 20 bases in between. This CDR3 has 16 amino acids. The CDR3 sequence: CASSPLTAVGLYGYTF. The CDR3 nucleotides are TGTGCCAGCAGCCCCCTCACAGCCGTGGGGCTCTATGGCTACACCTTC.

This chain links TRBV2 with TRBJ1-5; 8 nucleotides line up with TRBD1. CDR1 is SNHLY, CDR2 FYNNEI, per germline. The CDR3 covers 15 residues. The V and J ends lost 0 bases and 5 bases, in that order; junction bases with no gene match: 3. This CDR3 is CASSEAQGGYQPQHF. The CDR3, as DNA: TGTGCCAGCAGTGAAGCACAGGGGGGATATCAGCCCCAGCATTTT.